The 32 T cell receptor beta chains presented below share a single source sample, sequenced in a study of T cell repertoires in cytomegalovirus infection. In TCRdb, the reads were re-called with MiXCR into one record per CDR3 protein. This sample has approximately 630,000 distinct CDR3 sequences, with 20% to 25% found just once. The sequencing sample was made of CD8+ T cells from PBMCs. The source is a human donor in good health (CMV status not recorded). Some clones in this sample may be carry-over from other donors' samples.

The sample holds many counts of this clonotype. This chain connects TRBV11-2 to TRBJ2-3; 8 nucleotides align to TRBD2. Germline values: CDR1 SGHAT, CDR2 FQNNGV. The CDR3 covers 16 residues. The junction had 8 bases not matched to a gene; V was cut back by 5 bases and J by 1 base. This CDR3 reads CASSPWGRGGTDTQYF. CDR3 coding DNA: TGTGCCAGCAGCCCCTGGGGGCGGGGGGGCACAGATACGCAGTATTTT.

This clonotype was picked up a small number of times. The chain employs TRBV5-5 and TRBJ2-7, with D possibly matching TRBD2 (6 bases). Trimming took 4 bases from V and 4 from J, leaving 9 bases between them. This CDR3 contains 12 residues. CDR1 and CDR2 (germline): SGHKS, YYEKEE (reference sequence). The CDR3 reads CASSPDYYEQYF. The CDR3 DNA reads TGTGCCAGCAGCCCGGACTATTACGAGCAGTACTTC.

This clonotype was counted between two and nine times. CDR3 sequence reads: CASSDGTGYTANTGELFF. In nucleotides, the CDR3 is TGTGCCAGCAGTGACGGGACAGGGTATACCGCGAACACCGGGGAGCTGTTTTTT. The chain is built from TRBV2 and TRBJ2-2, with 9 bases that match TRBD1. CDR1 is SNHLY and CDR2 is FYNNEI in the germline V gene. The ends lost 3 bases at V and 0 bases at J; junction bases unmatched: 8. This CDR3 spans 18 amino acids.

The chain joins TRBV28 to TRBJ1-5; 10 positions agree with TRBD1. The CDR3 covers 14 residues. V gave up 3 bases and J gave up 6 bases; unmatched junction bases: 2. Germline V gene lookup returns CDR1 MDHEN and CDR2 SYDVKM. The CDR3 sequence: CASSFWTGGQPQHF. Written as DNA, the CDR3 is TGTGCCAGCAGTTTCTGGACAGGGGGTCAGCCCCAGCATTTT.

The gene calls are TRBV29-1 and TRBJ2-2, with 9 positions matching TRBD2. This CDR3 spans 12 amino acids. Germline CDR1 and CDR2: SQVTM and ANQGSEA. V shed 4 bases, J shed 13 bases, and the junction held 7 bases outside the gene matches. The CDR3 nucleotides are TGCAGCGTTGGCCTGACTAGCGGCGGGCTGTTTTTT. Amino acids: CSVGLTSGGLFF.

This clonotype was counted between two and nine times. The chain employs TRBV7-9 and TRBJ1-4; no clear D gene. The CDR3 covers 14 residues. Germline CDR1 reads SEHNR; CDR2 reads FQNEAQ (reference sequence). V was shortened by 2 bases and J by 8 bases, with 12 bases between the two germline ends. CDR3 protein: CASSLSASQEKLFF. In DNA, the CDR3 is TGTGCCAGCAGCTTAAGCGCATCCCAGGAAAAACTGTTTTTT.

The genes are TRBV27 and TRBJ2-7; D remains ambiguous. CDR1 is MNHEY, CDR2 SMNVEV, per germline (reference sequence). The ends were cut back, 6 bases at V and 0 bases at J, with 12 bases in the middle. The CDR3 is 14 residues long. The CDR3 spells CASRPILGSYEQYV. The CDR3 region has the DNA TGTGCCAGCAGGCCCATACTTGGCTCCTACGAGCAGTACGTC.

In this sample, this clonotype turned up a few times. This chain uses TRBV6-5 with TRBJ2-2; TRBD1 might be the D (7 bases). CDR1 and CDR2 (germline): MNHEY, SVGAGI. Trimming cost V 7 bases and J 5 bases, with 14 bases left between them. This CDR3 has 14 residues. The CDR3 coding sequence is TGTGCCAGCAATAGGCAGGGGGGAACCGGGGAGCTGTTTTTT. Translated, it gives CASNRQGGTGELFF.

The DNA of the CDR3 is TGTGCCAGCACCGAAGCGGGGGGGAACACCGGGGAGCTGTTTTTT. This translates into CASTEAGGNTGELFF. The chain uses TRBV2 and TRBJ2-2, with 9 bases that match TRBD2. After removal of 7 bases from V and 1 base from J, the junction contained 4 bases not matched to a gene. This CDR3 is built from 15 residues. Germline V gives CDR1 SNHLY, CDR2 FYNNEI.

This clonotype was seen a handful of times. The chain has TRBV7-9 and TRBJ2-1, with D unresolved. Germline V lookup: CDR1 SEHNR, CDR2 FQNEAQ (reference sequence). The CDR3 length is 14 residues. V lost 1 base and J lost 6, with 10 bases in between. CDR3 in amino acids: CASSLGLGSNEQFF. The DNA for the CDR3 is TGTGCCAGCAGCTTAGGGCTAGGATCCAATGAGCAGTTCTTC.

This clonotype appeared many times. The rearrangement uses TRBV7-8 and TRBJ2-7; D might be TRBD1 or TRBD2, each matching 5 bases. CDR1 and CDR2 (germline): SGHVS, FQNEAQ. The V end lost 5 bases, the J end lost 6 bases, and 14 bases lay between the germline ends. This CDR3 spans 13 amino acids. The DNA for the CDR3 is TGTGCCAGCAGCCCCCTGGGACCGACCGAGCAGTACGTC. This sequence encodes CASSPLGPTEQYV.

The chain joins TRBV6-1 to TRBJ2-2; D might be TRBD1 (5 bases). Trimming stripped 3 bases from V and 0 bases from J, with 14 bases between. The CDR3 consists of 17 residues. Germline lookup yields CDR1 MNHNS and CDR2 SASEGT. The CDR3 DNA reads as TGTGCCAGCAGTGATCCCAGGGTATGGGCGAACACCGGGGAGCTGTTTTTT. Protein: CASSDPRVWANTGELFF.

Only one count was recorded for this clonotype. The chain combines TRBV4-3 with TRBJ2-1; TRBD1 or TRBD2 may be the D gene (5 bases each). The CDR3 runs to 18 residues. Trimming took off 0 bases at V and 5 bases at J, with 20 bases between the two ends. CDR1 and CDR2 (germline): LGHNA, YSLEER. The CDR3: CASSQEWGEAGFHNEQFF. CDR3 nucleotide sequence: TGCGCCAGCAGCCAAGAATGGGGAGAAGCAGGGTTCCACAATGAGCAGTTCTTC.

This chain uses TRBV11-3 with TRBJ1-1; 8 nucleotides align to TRBD1. V dropped 5 bases and J dropped 1; count of bases not matched to a gene: 6. This CDR3 has 15 residues. Germline assignment: CDR1 SGHNT and CDR2 YENEEA. This chain's CDR3 is CASSPSGTGNTEAFF. The CDR3 DNA follows: TGTGCCAGCAGCCCCTCGGGGACAGGGAACACTGAAGCTTTCTTT. Drawing the rest from reference TRBV11-3 and TRBJ1-1, the complete variable domain is EAGVVQSPRYKIIEKKQPVAFWCNPISGHNTLYWYLQNLGQGPELLIRYENEEAVDDSQLPKDRFSAERLKGVDSTLKIQPAELGDSAVYLCASSPSGTGNTEAFFGQGTRLTVV.

The gene calls are TRBV5-1 and TRBJ1-5; TRBD1 aligns across 9 bases. Trimming cost V 2 bases and J 2 bases; bases outside gene matches: 5. Per the germline V gene, CDR1 is SGHRS and CDR2 is YFSETQ. The CDR3 totals 16 residues. CDR3 DNA: TGCGCCAGCAGCTTAACAGGGGGCGTGGGCAATCAGCCCCAGCATTTT. It specifies CASSLTGGVGNQPQHF.

The CDR3 region has the DNA TGTGCCAGCTGGGCCAGGGAGGATGGCTACACCTTC. The encoded protein is CASWAREDGYTF. The chain has TRBV7-9 and TRBJ1-2, with a tentative D call TRBD1 (5 bases). Germline V gene lookup returns CDR1 SEHNR and CDR2 FQNEAQ (reference sequence). V was shortened by 8 bases and J by 6 bases, with 13 bases between the two germline ends. The CDR3 spans 12 residues.

J is TRBJ2-3 and V is TRBV6-2 or TRBV6-3, with 10 positions matching TRBD1. V trimming: 4 bases; J trimming: 3 bases; junction bases outside the gene matches: 4. Germline V CDR1 and CDR2: MNHEY, SVGEGT. The CDR3 is 15 amino acids. For the CDR3, the DNA is TGTGCCAGCAGTTCACGACAGGGGGCAACAGATACGCAGTATTTT. Residues: CASSSRQGATDTQYF.

This clonotype was seen many times. The gene calls are TRBV20-1 and TRBJ2-2, with 8 positions matching TRBD1. V trimming: 3 bases; J trimming: 0 bases; junction bases outside the gene matches: 3. Germline-derived CDR1 and CDR2 are DFQATT and SNEGSKA (reference sequence). The CDR3 is made up of 15 amino acids. CDR3 DNA sequence: TGCAGTGCTAGTGAGGACAGGGCGAACACCGGGGAGCTGTTTTTT. Protein sequence: CSASEDRANTGELFF.

This clonotype has just a few counts. V and J are TRBV6-2 or TRBV6-3 and TRBJ2-4, with a weak D call TRBD1 (6 bases). V lost 2 bases and J 0 bases, leaving 14 bases between the germline ends. CDR1 is MNHEY and CDR2 is SVGEGT in the germline V gene. This CDR3 spans 17 amino acids. The CDR3 DNA follows: TGTGCCAGCAGTTACAAAAAAACAGGGATAGCCAAAAACATTCAGTACTTC. Residues: CASSYKKTGIAKNIQYF.

The CDR3 sequence: CASSPRFGELDGAPADTQYF. The CDR3 DNA is TGTGCCAGCAGCCCCCGATTTGGGGAACTGGATGGGGCACCGGCAGATACGCAGTATTTT. This chain joins TRBV7-9 and TRBJ2-3, with a possible D match to TRBD1 (5 bases). Germline V gene sequence: CDR1 SEHNR, CDR2 FQNEAQ (reference sequence). This CDR3 has 20 residues. V lost 5 bases and J lost 4, with 31 bases in between.

The V and J genes are TRBV5-1 and TRBJ1-2, with D tentatively TRBD1 (6 bases). V was cut by 3 bases and J by 0 bases, with 12 bases left in between. The CDR3 covers 15 residues. The V gene's germline CDR1 is SGHRS and CDR2 YFSETQ. CDR3 loop: CASSSTGSSNYGYTF. The CDR3 DNA is TGCGCCAGCAGCTCTACAGGGTCGTCTAACTATGGCTACACCTTC.

This clonotype was counted between two and nine times. The gene calls are TRBV29-1 and TRBJ2-3, with D uncertain. CDR3 length equals 13 residues. The germline V gene has CDR1 SQVTM and CDR2 ANQGSEA. The ends were cut back, 2 bases at V and 2 bases at J, with 8 bases in the middle. The CDR3 bases are TGCAGCGTTGAAAGTGACTTCACAGATACGCAGTATTTT. Translating gives CSVESDFTDTQYF.

This clonotype was recorded at least ten times. The rearrangement joins TRBV6-2 or TRBV6-3 to TRBJ2-1; 9 bases align to TRBD1. CDR1 and CDR2 (germline): MNHEY, SVGEGT. J was trimmed by 4 bases and V by 8 bases; bases with no gene match: 6. This CDR3 has 14 amino acids. CDR3 nucleotide sequence: TGTGCCAGCTCGGGACAGGGTTTTTACAATGAGCAGTTCTTC. The encoded protein is CASSGQGFYNEQFF.

For this clonotype: The junction differs from germline at one of its ends, possibly a read error. V and J are TRBV28 and TRBJ1-2; D remains unclear. CDR3 size: 13 residues. CDR1 is MDHEN, CDR2 SYDVKM, per germline. The CDR3 DNA follows: TGTGCCAACAGTTTATACGCTAACTATGGCTACACCTTC. It codes for CANSLYANYGYTF.

The chain is built from TRBV20-1 and TRBJ2-7; 9 bases map to TRBD1. Germline V gene data show CDR1 as DFQATT and CDR2 as SNEGSKA (reference sequence). The CDR3 is 13 residues long. V shed 5 bases, J shed 1 base, and the junction held 3 bases outside the gene matches. The CDR3 spells CSAWDRESYEQYF. For the CDR3, the DNA is TGCAGTGCTTGGGACAGGGAGTCCTACGAGCAGTACTTC.

This clonotype was counted between two and nine times. V and J are TRBV27 and TRBJ2-7; 9 bases map to TRBD2. J gave up 3 bases and V 0 bases, and 6 bases lay outside the gene matches. The CDR3 is made up of 16 amino acids. From germline, CDR1 is MNHEY and CDR2 SMNVEV (reference sequence). CDR3 sequence (DNA): TGTGCCAGCAGTTTATCAGCCTATAGCGGGGGCTACGAGCAGTACTTC. Translating it yields CASSLSAYSGGYEQYF.

J is TRBJ1-3 and V is TRBV7-9; a possible D gene is TRBD1 (5 bases). The CDR3 spans 13 residues. Trimming took 1 base from V and 16 from J, leaving 17 bases between them. Per the germline V gene, CDR1 is SEHNR and CDR2 is FQNEAQ (reference sequence). The CDR3 bases are TGTGCCAGCAGCTTAGAAGGGGTCCGGACCCGTTATTTT. This sequence encodes CASSLEGVRTRYF.

The V gene is TRBV7-9, the J gene TRBJ2-2; 9 bases map to TRBD1. With V trimmed by 3 bases and J by 7 bases, 12 bases remained unmatched. The CDR3 has 17 residues. The germline V gene encodes CDR1 SEHNR and CDR2 FQNEAQ (reference sequence). CDR3 sequence: CASSFRQGGVVGGELFF. The CDR3 nucleotides are TGTGCCAGCAGCTTCAGACAGGGGGGAGTCGTCGGCGGGGAGCTGTTTTTT.

This sequence joins TRBV5-1 and TRBJ1-1; 7 positions match TRBD1. Germline V gene data show CDR1 as SGHRS and CDR2 as YFSETQ. The CDR3 covers 16 residues. The J segment lost 0 bases and the V segment lost 3 bases, leaving 8 bases of the junction unmatched. CDR3 bases: TGCGCCAGCAGCTCCGGACAGGCGTCCATGAACACTGAAGCTTTCTTT. This codes for CASSSGQASMNTEAFF. Combining the CDR3 with reference TRBV5-1 and TRBJ1-1 gives the whole variable domain KAGVTQTPRYLIKTRGQQVTLSCSPISGHRSVSWYQQTPGQGLQFLFEYFSETQRNKGNFPGRFSGRQFSNSRSEMNVSTLELGDSALYLCASSSGQASMNTEAFFGQGTRLTVV.

This clonotype was found a few times. V is TRBV19 and J is TRBJ1-1; possible D gene TRBD1, 6 bases. The CDR3 sequence is 11 residues long. Germline V CDR1 and CDR2: LNHDA, SQIVND (reference sequence). V was trimmed by 9 bases and J by 6 bases, leaving 11 bases between them. The CDR3 loop is CASLGGPEAFF. In nucleotides, the CDR3 is TGTGCCAGCCTTGGGGGCCCTGAAGCTTTCTTT.

The chain recombines TRBV12-3 or TRBV12-4 with TRBJ2-1; D may be TRBD2 (7 bases). V shed 7 bases and J shed 7 bases, with 17 bases lying between them. The CDR3 is 14 amino acids. The CDR3 sequence: CASTQGGGLNEQFF. CDR3 DNA sequence: TGTGCCAGCACCCAGGGAGGGGGGTTGAATGAGCAGTTCTTC.

This clonotype appeared many times. The V call is TRBV7-2, the J call TRBJ2-1; no reliable D call. This CDR3 is built from 16 residues. The V end was cut by 5 bases, the J end by 0 bases, with 14 bases between. Per the germline V gene, CDR1 is SGHTA and CDR2 is FQGNSA. CDR3 sequence: CASSPTPRSSYNEQFF. In nucleotides, the CDR3 is TGTGCCAGCAGCCCAACACCGCGGAGCTCCTACAATGAGCAGTTCTTC.